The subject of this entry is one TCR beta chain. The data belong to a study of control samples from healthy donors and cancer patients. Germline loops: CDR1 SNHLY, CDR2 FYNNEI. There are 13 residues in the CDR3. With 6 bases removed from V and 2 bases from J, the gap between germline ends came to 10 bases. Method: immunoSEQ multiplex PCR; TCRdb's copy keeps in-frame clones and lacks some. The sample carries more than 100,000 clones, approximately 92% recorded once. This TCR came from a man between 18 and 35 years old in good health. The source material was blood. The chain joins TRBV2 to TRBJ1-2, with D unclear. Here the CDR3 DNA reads TGTGCCAGCAGCTTCGACATGAACTATGGCTACACCTTC. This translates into CASSFDMNYGYTF.